Sequencing of this T cell receptor (beta chain) was carried out in a study of beta chain features in type 1 diabetes. Findings of the study overall: In comparison with healthy donors, patients had naive, central memory and Treg TCRB repertoires that appeared more similar. The analysis here could not establish whether HLA type shapes TCRB rearrangement. Type 1 diabetes patients showed fewer insertions and more deletions at VDJ junctions.

Concerning this clone: Antigen specificity is unknown.

The sequenced template was cDNA made from the entire isolated RNA. An average roughly 3.3 million reads came from naive, central memory and regulatory T cell samples. Sequencing used immunoSEQ multiplex PCR; TCRdb keeps in-frame clones, though not all of them. Found here are roughly 140,000 clones, roughly 48% of them singletons; the top ten hold 0.35% to 0.5%. Germline-derived CDR1 and CDR2 are MDHEN and SYDVKM. The ends lost 4 bases at V and 3 bases at J; junction bases unmatched: 11. The CDR3 is 17 amino acids. This chain connects TRBV28 to TRBJ2-3; 9 nucleotides line up with TRBD1. Material: Tregs from blood. The clonotype comes from a man between 18 and 29 years old in good health. CDR3 sequence (DNA): TGTGCCAGCAGTTCTCTCCGGGACAGGGAAAGGACAGATACGCAGTATTTT. Translating gives CASSSLRDRERTDTQYF.